This T cell receptor (beta chain) was sequenced in a study of control samples from healthy donors and cancer patients. TCRdb's table, derived via immunoSEQ multiplex PCR, lists solely in-frame clones and lacks some. The data show about 160,000 clones, over 85% seen once. The germline V and J ends were trimmed by 5 bases and 2 bases, with 9 bases remaining between them. CDR1 and CDR2 (germline): SEHNR, FQNEAQ (reference sequence). The CDR3 covers 13 residues. The chain carries TRBV7-9 and TRBJ2-5, with D unclear. The sequencing sample was made of blood. The receptor's source is a woman in her forties in good health. As DNA, the CDR3 is TGTGCCAGCAGCACTCCCCCTCAAGAGACCCAGTACTTC. Its translation is CASSTPPQETQYF.